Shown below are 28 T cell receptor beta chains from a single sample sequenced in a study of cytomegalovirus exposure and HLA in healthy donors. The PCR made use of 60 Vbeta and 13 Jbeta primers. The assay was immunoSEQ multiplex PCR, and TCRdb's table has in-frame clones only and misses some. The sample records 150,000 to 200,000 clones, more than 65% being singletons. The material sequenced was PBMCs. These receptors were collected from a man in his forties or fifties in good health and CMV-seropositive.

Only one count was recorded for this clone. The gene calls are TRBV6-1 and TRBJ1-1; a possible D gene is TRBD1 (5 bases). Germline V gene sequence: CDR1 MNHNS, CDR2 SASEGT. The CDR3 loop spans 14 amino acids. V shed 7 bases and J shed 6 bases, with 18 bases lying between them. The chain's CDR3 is CASILQAGSAEAFF. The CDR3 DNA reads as TGTGCCAGCATTTTACAGGCGGGAAGCGCTGAAGCTTTCTTT.

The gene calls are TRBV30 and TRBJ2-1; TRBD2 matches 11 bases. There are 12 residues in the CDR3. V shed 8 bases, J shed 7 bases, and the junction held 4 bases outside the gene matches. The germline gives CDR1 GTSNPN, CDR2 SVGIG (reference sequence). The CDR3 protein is CAGTSGGNEQFF. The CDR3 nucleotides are TGTGCCGGGACTAGCGGTGGGAATGAGCAGTTCTTC.

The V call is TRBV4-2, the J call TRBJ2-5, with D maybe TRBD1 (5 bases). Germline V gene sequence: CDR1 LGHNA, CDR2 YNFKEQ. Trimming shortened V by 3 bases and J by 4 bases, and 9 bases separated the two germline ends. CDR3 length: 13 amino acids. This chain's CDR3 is CASSQGLRETQYF. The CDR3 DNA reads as TGTGCCAGCAGCCAGGGGCTTCGAGAGACCCAGTACTTC.

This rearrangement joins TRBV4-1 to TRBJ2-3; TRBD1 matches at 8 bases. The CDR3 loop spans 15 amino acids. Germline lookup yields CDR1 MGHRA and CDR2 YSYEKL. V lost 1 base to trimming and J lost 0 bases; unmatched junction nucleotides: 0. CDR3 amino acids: CASSQGQGSTDTQYF. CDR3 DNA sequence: TGCGCCAGCAGCCAAGGACAGGGGAGCACAGATACGCAGTATTTT.

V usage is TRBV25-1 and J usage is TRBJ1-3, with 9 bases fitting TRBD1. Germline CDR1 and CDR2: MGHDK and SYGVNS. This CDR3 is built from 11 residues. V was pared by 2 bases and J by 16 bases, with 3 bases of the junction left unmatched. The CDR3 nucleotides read TGTGCCAGCAGTGAAGACAGGGGGTTGTATTTT. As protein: CASSEDRGLYF.

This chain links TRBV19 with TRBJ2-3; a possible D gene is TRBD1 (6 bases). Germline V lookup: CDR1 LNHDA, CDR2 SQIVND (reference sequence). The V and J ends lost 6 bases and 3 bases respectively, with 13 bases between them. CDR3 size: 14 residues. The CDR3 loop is CASSRGNPTDTQYF. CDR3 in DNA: TGTGCCAGTAGCAGGGGCAACCCAACAGATACGCAGTATTTT.

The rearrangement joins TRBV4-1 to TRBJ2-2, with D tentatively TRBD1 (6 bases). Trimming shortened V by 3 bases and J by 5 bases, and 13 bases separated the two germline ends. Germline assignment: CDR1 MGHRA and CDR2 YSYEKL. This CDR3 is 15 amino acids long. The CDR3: CASSHQTGWTGELFF. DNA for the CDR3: TGCGCCAGCAGCCACCAAACAGGGTGGACCGGGGAGCTGTTTTTT.

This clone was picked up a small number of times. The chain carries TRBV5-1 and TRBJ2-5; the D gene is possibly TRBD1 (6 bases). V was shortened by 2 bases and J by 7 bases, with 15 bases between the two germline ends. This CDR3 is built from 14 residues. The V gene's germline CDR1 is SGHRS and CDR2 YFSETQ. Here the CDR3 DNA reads TGCGCCAGCAGCTTAGGACAGAATTCAGGGACCCAGTACTTC. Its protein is CASSLGQNSGTQYF.

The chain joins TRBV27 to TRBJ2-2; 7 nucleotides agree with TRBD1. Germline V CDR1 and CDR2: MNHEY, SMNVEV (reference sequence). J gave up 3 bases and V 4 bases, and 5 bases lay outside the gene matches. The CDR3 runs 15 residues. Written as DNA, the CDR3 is TGTGCCAGCAGTTCGGACAGGCGGTACACCGGGGAGCTGTTTTTT. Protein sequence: CASSSDRRYTGELFF.

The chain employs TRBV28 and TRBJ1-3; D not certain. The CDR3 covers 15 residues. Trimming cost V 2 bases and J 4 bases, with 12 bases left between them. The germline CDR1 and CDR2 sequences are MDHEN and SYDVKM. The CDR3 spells CASSLITGRGNTIYF. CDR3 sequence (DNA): TGTGCCAGCAGTTTAATCACGGGGAGGGGAAACACCATATATTTT.

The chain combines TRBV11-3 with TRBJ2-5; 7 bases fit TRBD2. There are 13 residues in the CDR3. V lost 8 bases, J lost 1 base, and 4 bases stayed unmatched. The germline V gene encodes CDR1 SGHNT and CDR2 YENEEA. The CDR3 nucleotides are TGTGCCAGCGCTAGCGGACCCCAAGAGACCCAGTACTTC. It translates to CASASGPQETQYF.

The CDR3 loop reads CASSLWTGGDQPQHF. The CDR3 nucleotides are TGTGCCAGCAGCTTGTGGACAGGGGGAGATCAGCCCCAGCATTTT. The V call is TRBV5-6, the J call TRBJ1-5; 10 positions agree with TRBD1. Germline V lookup: CDR1 SGHDT, CDR2 YYEEEE. V lost 1 base, J lost 5 bases, and 3 bases stayed unmatched. The CDR3 totals 15 residues.

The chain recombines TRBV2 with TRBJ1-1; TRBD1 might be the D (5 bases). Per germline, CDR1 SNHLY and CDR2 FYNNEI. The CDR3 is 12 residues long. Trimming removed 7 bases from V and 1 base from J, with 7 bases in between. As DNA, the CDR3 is TGTGCCAGCACAAGGGGGAACACTGAAGCTTTCTTT. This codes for CASTRGNTEAFF.

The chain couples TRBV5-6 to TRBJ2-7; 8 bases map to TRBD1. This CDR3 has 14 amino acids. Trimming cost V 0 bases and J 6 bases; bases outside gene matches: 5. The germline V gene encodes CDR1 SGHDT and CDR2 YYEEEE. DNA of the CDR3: TGTGCCAGCAGCTTGGCTGGGACAGGCTCCGAGCAGTACTTC. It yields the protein CASSLAGTGSEQYF.

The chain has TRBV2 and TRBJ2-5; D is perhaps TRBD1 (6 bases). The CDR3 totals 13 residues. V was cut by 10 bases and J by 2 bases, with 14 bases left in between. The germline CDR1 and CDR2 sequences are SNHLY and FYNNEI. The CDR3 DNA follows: TGTGCCACCCGACCGGACAGACAAGAGACCCAGTACTTC. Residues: CATRPDRQETQYF.

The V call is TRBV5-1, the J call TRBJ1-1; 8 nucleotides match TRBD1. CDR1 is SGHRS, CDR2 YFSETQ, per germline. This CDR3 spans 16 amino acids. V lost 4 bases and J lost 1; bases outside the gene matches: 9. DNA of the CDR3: TGCGCCAGCAGCGCCAGGGGGCGAATAAAGAACACTGAAGCTTTCTTT. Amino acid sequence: CASSARGRIKNTEAFF.

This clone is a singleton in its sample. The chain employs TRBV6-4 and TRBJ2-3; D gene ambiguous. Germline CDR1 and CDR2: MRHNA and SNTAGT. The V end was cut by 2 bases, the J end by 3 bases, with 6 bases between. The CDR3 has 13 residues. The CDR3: CASSDMSTDTQYF. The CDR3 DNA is TGTGCCAGCAGTGACATGTCGACAGATACGCAGTATTTT.

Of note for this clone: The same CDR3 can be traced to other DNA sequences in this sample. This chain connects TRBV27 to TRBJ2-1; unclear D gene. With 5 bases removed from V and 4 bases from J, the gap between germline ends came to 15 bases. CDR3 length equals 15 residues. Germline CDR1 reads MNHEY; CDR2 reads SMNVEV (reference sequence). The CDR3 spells CASSTTSVRYNEQFF. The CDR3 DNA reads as TGTGCCAGCAGTACTACCAGCGTCAGATACAATGAGCAGTTCTTC.

The CDR3 coding sequence is TGTGCCAGCAGTTCCCCAACAGGGGGGGAAACTAATGAAAAACTGTTTTTT. It specifies CASSSPTGGETNEKLFF. The J gene is TRBJ1-4, the V gene TRBV28, with TRBD1 matching 8 bases. V gave up 4 bases and J gave up 1 base; unmatched junction bases: 8. This CDR3 is 17 amino acids long. Looked up from germline, CDR1 is MDHEN and CDR2 is SYDVKM.

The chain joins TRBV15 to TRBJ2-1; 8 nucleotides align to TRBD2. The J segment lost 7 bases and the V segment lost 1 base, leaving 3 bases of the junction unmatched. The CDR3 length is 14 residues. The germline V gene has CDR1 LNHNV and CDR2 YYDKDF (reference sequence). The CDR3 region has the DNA TGTGCCACCAGCAGAGGGGGACTAGTAAATGAGCAGTTCTTC. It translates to CATSRGGLVNEQFF.

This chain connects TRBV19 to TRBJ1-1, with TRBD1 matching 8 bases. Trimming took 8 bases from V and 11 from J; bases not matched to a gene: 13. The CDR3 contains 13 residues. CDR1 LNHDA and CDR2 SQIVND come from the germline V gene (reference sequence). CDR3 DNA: TGTGCCAGTGGGCGGGGACAGGAAGATGGCGCTTTCTTT. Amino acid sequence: CASGRGQEDGAFF.

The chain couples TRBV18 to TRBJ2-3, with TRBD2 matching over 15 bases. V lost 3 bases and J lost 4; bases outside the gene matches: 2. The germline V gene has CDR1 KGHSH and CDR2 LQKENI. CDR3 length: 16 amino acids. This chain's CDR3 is CASSPGLAGGPDTQYF. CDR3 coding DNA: TGTGCCAGCTCACCGGGACTAGCGGGGGGTCCAGATACGCAGTATTTT.

The CDR3 DNA reads TGTGCCAGCAGTCATGGGACAGGTGGTGGCTACACCTTC. Encoded protein: CASSHGTGGGYTF. The rearrangement links TRBV6-1 to TRBJ1-2, with 8 bases aligning to TRBD1. In germline, CDR1 is MNHNS, CDR2 SASEGT. J gave up 7 bases and V 5 bases, and 6 bases lay outside the gene matches. The CDR3 is 13 residues long.

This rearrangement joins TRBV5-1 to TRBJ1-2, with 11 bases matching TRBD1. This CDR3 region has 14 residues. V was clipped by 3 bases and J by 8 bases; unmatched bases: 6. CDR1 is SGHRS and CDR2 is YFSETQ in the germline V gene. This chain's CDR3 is CASSSDRGQRGYTF. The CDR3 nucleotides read TGCGCCAGCAGCTCGGACAGGGGGCAGAGGGGCTACACCTTC.

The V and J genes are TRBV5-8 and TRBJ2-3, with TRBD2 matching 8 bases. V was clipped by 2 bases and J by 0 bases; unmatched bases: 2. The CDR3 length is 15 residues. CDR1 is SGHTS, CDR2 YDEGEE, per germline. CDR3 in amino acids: CASSLLAASTDTQYF. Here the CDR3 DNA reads TGTGCCAGCAGCTTACTAGCGGCTAGCACAGATACGCAGTATTTT.

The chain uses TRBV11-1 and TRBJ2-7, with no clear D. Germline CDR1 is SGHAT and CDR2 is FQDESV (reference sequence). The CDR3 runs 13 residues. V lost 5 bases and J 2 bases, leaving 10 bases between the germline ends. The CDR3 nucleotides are TGTGCCAGCAGCCCTATTTTTACCTACGAGCAGTACTTC. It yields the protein CASSPIFTYEQYF.

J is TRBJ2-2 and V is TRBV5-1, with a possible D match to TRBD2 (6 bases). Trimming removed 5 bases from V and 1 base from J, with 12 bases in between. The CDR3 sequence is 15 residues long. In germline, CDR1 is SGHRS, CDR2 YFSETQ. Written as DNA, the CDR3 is TGCGCCAGCAGGCGGGACGGATTGAACACCGGGGAGCTGTTTTTT. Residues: CASRRDGLNTGELFF.

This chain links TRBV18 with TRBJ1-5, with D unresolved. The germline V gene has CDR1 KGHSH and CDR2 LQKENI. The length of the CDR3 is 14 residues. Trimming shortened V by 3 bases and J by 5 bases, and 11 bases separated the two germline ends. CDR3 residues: CASSPEGRHQPQHF. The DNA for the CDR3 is TGTGCCAGCTCACCCGAGGGCCGCCATCAGCCCCAGCATTTT.